The sequence of this T cell receptor (beta chain) was determined in a study of shared clonotypes between healthy human individuals. For the study at large: Donor ages ranged 18 to 49 years: a couple of women, a few men.

In the CD4+ fraction, cells were divided into CD45RA+ naive and CD45RA-negative memory subsets. Details on this clone: No antigen is known for it.

CDR1 is GTSNPN, CDR2 SVGIG, per germline (reference sequence). After removal of 3 bases from V and 10 bases from J, the junction contained 6 bases not matched to a gene. This CDR3 spans 13 amino acids. Study-wide results and caveats: Compared with memory subsets, naive subsets generally had larger estimated richness.

Sequenced by immunoSEQ multiplex PCR; TCRdb stores in-frame clones only, minus some. This sample has approximately 2.1 million clones; about 92% occur once, and the top ten carry 0.39%. The receptor was isolated from a young man in good health. Some clones in this sample may be carry-over from other donors' samples. Specimen: naive CD4+ T cells from PBMCs. Subset given: CD45RA+ positively selected. The chain carries TRBV30 and TRBJ1-6; 7 bases agree with TRBD1. In nucleotides, the CDR3 is TGTGCCTGGAGCTCACAGGGGTTGTCACCCCTCCACTTT. Translation gives CAWSSQGLSPLHF.